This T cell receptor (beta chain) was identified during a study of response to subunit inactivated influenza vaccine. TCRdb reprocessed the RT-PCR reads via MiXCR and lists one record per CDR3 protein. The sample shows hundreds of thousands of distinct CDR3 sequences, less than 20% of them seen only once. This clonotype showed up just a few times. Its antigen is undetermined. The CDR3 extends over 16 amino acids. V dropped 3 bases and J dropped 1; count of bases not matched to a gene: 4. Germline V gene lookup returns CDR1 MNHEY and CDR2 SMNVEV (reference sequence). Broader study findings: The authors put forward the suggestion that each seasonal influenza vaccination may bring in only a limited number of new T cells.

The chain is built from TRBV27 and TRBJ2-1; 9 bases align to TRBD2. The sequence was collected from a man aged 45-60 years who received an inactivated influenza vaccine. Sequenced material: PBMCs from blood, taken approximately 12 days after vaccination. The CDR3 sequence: CASSLLGLASYNEQFF. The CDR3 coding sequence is TGTGCCAGCAGTTTGTTGGGACTAGCATCCTACAATGAGCAGTTCTTC.